A selection of T cell receptor beta chains follows, all from one sample in a study of T cells in Graves' hyperthyroidism and ophthalmopathy. One entry per CDR3 protein results from TCRdb running MiXCR on the multiplex PCR reads. The sample holds a few hundred thousand distinct CDR3 sequences, 15% to 18% seen once. The sequencing input was blood. The receptors come from a woman aged 18-29 years with Graves' hyperthyroidism that later progressed to Graves' ophthalmopathy. Both conserved end residues are part of each CDR3. Fields, in order: clone size, V gene, J gene, D gene, CDR3 DNA, CDR3 protein. A D gene is named only where the DNA matches it firmly. Rows give clone size only sometimes, using once, few, many, or a class for an expanded clone.

size: many; V: TRBV27; J: TRBJ2-7; D: TRBD2; DNA: TGTGCCAGCAGCCGGAGGAGAGCGGGAGTAGGGGAGCAGTACTTC; CDR3: CASSRRRAGVGEQYF
size: many; V: TRBV2; J: TRBJ2-2; D: .; DNA: TGTGCCAGCAGTCAAACTACATACACCGGGGAGCTGTTTTTT; CDR3: CASSQTTYTGELFF
size: many; V: TRBV6-2/TRBV6-3; J: TRBJ2-1; D: .; DNA: TGTGCCAGCAGCCTTACAGGGTCCTACAATGAGCAGTTCTTC; CDR3: CASSLTGSYNEQFF
size: many; V: TRBV13; J: TRBJ1-2; D: .; DNA: TGTGCCAGCAGCTTTGAACAGGGATATGGCTACACCTTC; CDR3: CASSFEQGYGYTF
size: many; V: TRBV2; J: TRBJ2-5; D: .; DNA: TGTGCCTCCCTCAAGGGGCAAAATCGGGAGACCCAGTACTTC; CDR3: CASLKGQNRETQYF
size: few; V: TRBV28; J: TRBJ1-6; D: .; DNA: TGTGCCAGCAGTTTATGGTCTAGGGGCCACACTGCTATAGATTCACCCCTCCACTTT; CDR3: CASSLWSRGHTAIDSPLHF
size: few; V: TRBV20-1; J: TRBJ1-1; D: .; DNA: TGCAGTGCTATTGAGGGGAGAAACACTGAAGCTTTCTTT; CDR3: CSAIEGRNTEAFF
size: few; V: TRBV7-7; J: TRBJ2-3; D: TRBD1; DNA: TGTGCTAGCAGCTCAGGCTACGGGACAGGGGACACAGATACGCAGTATTTT; CDR3: CASSSGYGTGDTDTQYF
size: few; V: TRBV20-1; J: TRBJ2-5; D: TRBD2; DNA: TGCAGTGCGCAAGGACTAGCCGGCTGGGAGACCCAGTACTTC; CDR3: CSAQGLAGWETQYF
size: many; V: TRBV7-9; J: TRBJ2-7; D: .; DNA: TGTGCCAGCAGGAATAAAGGGGGATACGAGCAGTACTTC; CDR3: CASRNKGGYEQYF
size: .; V: TRBV4-1; J: TRBJ2-7; D: .; DNA: TGCGCCAGCAGCCCTTACGAGCGATCTGGCGAGCAGTACTTC; CDR3: CASSPYERSGEQYF
size: .; V: TRBV27; J: TRBJ2-3; D: .; DNA: TGTGCCAGCAGGGGGTTTCGGACAGATACGCAGTATTTT; CDR3: CASRGFRTDTQYF
size: .; V: TRBV19; J: TRBJ1-2; D: TRBD1; DNA: TGTGCCAGTCACCGGGACAGGGGGTCTGGCTACACCTTC; CDR3: CASHRDRGSGYTF
size: .; V: TRBV3-1; J: TRBJ1-6; D: .; DNA: TGTGCCAGCAGCCCAGCAAGGAATTCACCCCTCCACTTT; CDR3: CASSPARNSPLHF
size: many; V: TRBV29-1; J: TRBJ2-2; D: TRBD2; DNA: TGCAGCGTCGTTGGGACTAGCGGGACGAACACCGGGGAGCTGTTTTTT; CDR3: CSVVGTSGTNTGELFF
size: .; V: TRBV5-1; J: TRBJ2-2; D: .; DNA: TGCGCCAGCAGCCACCAACAGGGTAAAGGGAACACCGGGGAGCTGTTTTTT; CDR3: CASSHQQGKGNTGELFF
size: many; V: TRBV11-2; J: TRBJ2-1; D: .; DNA: TGTGCCAGCAGCTTAGGGCGGAGGGGGGTCCCAAACAATGAGCAGTTCTTC; CDR3: CASSLGRRGVPNNEQFF
size: many; V: TRBV27; J: TRBJ2-1; D: .; DNA: TGTGCCAGCAGTTCCTCACTAGCCTACAATGAGCAGTTCTTC; CDR3: CASSSSLAYNEQFF
size: many; V: TRBV5-1; J: TRBJ2-7; D: TRBD1; DNA: TGCGCCAGCAGCACCACAGGGGGCCACGAGCAGTACTTC; CDR3: CASSTTGGHEQYF
size: .; V: TRBV7-9; J: TRBJ1-6; D: .; DNA: TGTGCCAGCAGCTTAACAGGAGGGAAATATAATTCACCCCTCCACTTT; CDR3: CASSLTGGKYNSPLHF
size: many; V: TRBV2; J: TRBJ2-7; D: .; DNA: TGTGTCAGCACCTCAGGATTCTACGAGCAGTACTTC; CDR3: CVSTSGFYEQYF
size: .; V: TRBV4-1; J: TRBJ1-1; D: .; DNA: TGCGCCAGCAGCCAAGAACGGGGGGGGGCCCCCCTGAACACTGAAGCTTTCTTT; CDR3: CASSQERGGAPLNTEAFF
size: many; V: TRBV29-1; J: TRBJ2-1; D: TRBD2; DNA: TGCAGCGTTGATCCCGGGACTAGCGGGTCGGGCCTCTACAATGAGCAGTTCTTC; CDR3: CSVDPGTSGSGLYNEQFF
size: .; V: TRBV9; J: TRBJ2-2; D: TRBD2; DNA: TGTGCCAGCAGCGCCCCAGCGGGAGTAAGCACCGGGGAGCTGTTTTTT; CDR3: CASSAPAGVSTGELFF
size: many; V: TRBV7-9; J: TRBJ1-1; D: .; DNA: TGTGCCAGCAAATCTTGGGGGAAACACACTGAAGCTTTCTTT; CDR3: CASKSWGKHTEAFF
size: many; V: TRBV6-1; J: TRBJ2-7; D: TRBD2; DNA: TGTGCCAGCAGTCGGACTAGCGGGAGTGCGGGTTACGAGCAGTACTTC; CDR3: CASSRTSGSAGYEQYF
size: few; V: TRBV19; J: TRBJ1-2; D: .; DNA: TGTGCCAGTAGTATGAGCCCGGGACGATCTGGGTACACCTTC; CDR3: CASSMSPGRSGYTF
size: .; V: TRBV20-1; J: TRBJ1-6; D: .; DNA: TGCAGTGCTAGACCAGGGACATTAAATTCACCCCTCCACTTT; CDR3: CSARPGTLNSPLHF